This is a list of T cell receptor beta chains from one sample in a study of molecular identifiers for immune sequencing clone quantification. Each CDR3 protein gets one entry after TCRdb re-called the PCR reads with MiXCR. The sample yields more than 300,000 distinct CDR3 sequences, about 22% seen once. Sequencing was carried out using naive CD8+ T cells from blood, with Jurkat cell RNA spiked in. All receptors derive from a human donor in good health. Some libraries in this study had Jurkat cell RNA spiked in. Each CDR3 is given with its conserved first and last residue.

V	J	CDR3
TRBV11-2	TRBJ2-5	CASSLGAGPRDQYF
TRBV4-2	TRBJ2-7	CASSPGAPPREQYF
TRBV14	TRBJ1-2	CASSQGRRPDFYGYTF
TRBV6-1	TRBJ2-3	CASSEEGWTADTQYF
TRBV7-8	TRBJ2-5	CASSQDFSGGAAKTQYF
TRBV12-3/TRBV12-4	TRBJ2-1	CASSLQGAEFHEQFF
TRBV6-1	TRBJ1-1	CASSEWGNSAEAFF
TRBV28	TRBJ2-5	CASSSPAYRGVLETQYF
TRBV28	TRBJ2-1	CASSLMGDEQFF
TRBV27	TRBJ2-7	CASSWGAGGPYEQYF
TRBV13	TRBJ1-5	CASSLAGNQPQHF
TRBV4-1	TRBJ2-3	CASSQVSGSSTDTQYF
TRBV7-2	TRBJ2-1	CASSLLVPEQFF
TRBV4-3	TRBJ2-1	CASSLMGLSYNEQFF
TRBV7-9	TRBJ1-6	CASSRPNSPLHF
TRBV13	TRBJ2-7	CASSPEEGEQYF
TRBV2	TRBJ2-4	CASSGPLEVNIQYF
TRBV20-1	TRBJ2-1	CSARTSGRNRNARFF
TRBV24-1	TRBJ2-1	CATSDVNEDEQFF
TRBV5-6	TRBJ2-3	CASSVTLDTQYF
TRBV6-5	TRBJ2-3	CASSYGREVDTQYF
TRBV27	TRBJ2-7	CASSLSTAGGEQYF
TRBV4-1	TRBJ2-2	CASSQWSAGTNTGELFF
TRBV19	TRBJ2-5	CASSIFGTRETQYF
TRBV29-1	TRBJ1-1	CSVGAGSEAFF
TRBV28	TRBJ2-7	CASSSLEGKGAVTPVHEQYF
TRBV20-1	TRBJ1-6	CSASVVGTYNSPLHF